The clone carrying this T cell receptor (beta chain) showed up many times. The V gene's germline CDR1 is LGHDT and CDR2 YNNKEL (reference sequence). The CDR3 consists of 16 residues. V was clipped by 0 bases and J by 3 bases; unmatched bases: 5. This record comes from a study of blood T cells in healthy people across ages. With a J-beta primer mix and a sample-barcoded 5' primer, a second PCR ran about 7 to 11 cycles. TCRdb ran MiXCR on the 5' RACE reads and lists one entry per CDR3 protein. Here the sample spans around 1,000,000 distinct CDR3 sequences, roughly a quarter being singletons. The same specimen was also included in a second study, on T cells of mothers and their children.

The V gene is TRBV3-1, the J gene TRBJ2-3, with 8 bases matching TRBD1. The sequenced sample was blood. The sequence came from a girl between 2 and 10 years old in good health. The CDR3 reads CASSQEQGGGTDTQYF. CDR3 DNA: TGTGCCAGCAGCCAAGAACAGGGGGGTGGGACAGATACGCAGTATTTT.